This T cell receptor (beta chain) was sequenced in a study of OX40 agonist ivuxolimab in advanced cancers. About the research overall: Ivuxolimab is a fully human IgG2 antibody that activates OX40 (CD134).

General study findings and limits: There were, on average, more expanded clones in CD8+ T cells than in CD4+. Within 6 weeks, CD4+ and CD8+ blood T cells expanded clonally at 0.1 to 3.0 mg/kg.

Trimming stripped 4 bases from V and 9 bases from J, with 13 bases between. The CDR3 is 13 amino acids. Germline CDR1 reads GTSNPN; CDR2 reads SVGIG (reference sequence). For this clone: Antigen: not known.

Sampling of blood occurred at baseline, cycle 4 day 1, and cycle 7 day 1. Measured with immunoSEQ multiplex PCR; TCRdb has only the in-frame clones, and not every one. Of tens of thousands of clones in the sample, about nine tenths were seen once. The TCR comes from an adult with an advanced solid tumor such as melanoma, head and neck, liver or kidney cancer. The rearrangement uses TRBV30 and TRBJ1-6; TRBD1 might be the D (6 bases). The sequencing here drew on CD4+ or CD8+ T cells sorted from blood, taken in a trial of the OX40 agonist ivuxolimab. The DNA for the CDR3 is TGTGCCTGGACTCAGGGGCGGGCTTCACCCCTCCACTTT. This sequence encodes CAWTQGRASPLHF.